Described below is a single T cell receptor beta chain sequence and its context. Its matching antigen is unknown. The CDR3 spans 15 residues. Germline CDR1 reads LNHNV; CDR2 reads YYDKDF (reference sequence). V gave up 5 bases and J gave up 7 bases, with 20 bases separating them. This sample is drawn from a study of CD8 T cells in ankylosing spondylitis. General study findings and limits: Ankylosing spondylitis blood appeared to be characterized by a TCR beta motif of roughly eight highly homologous variants.

Construction of TCR beta libraries was performed using quantitative 5'-RACE with molecular barcodes. TCRdb redid the calling of the 5' RACE reads with MiXCR, one entry per CDR3 protein. The sample includes about 90,000 distinct CDR3 sequences, roughly 8.8% seen only once; the top ten take about a third. V and J are TRBV15 and TRBJ1-1; D ambiguous. This receptor was obtained from a male donor with ankylosing spondylitis. Input material: blood, either unsorted or a sorted T cell fraction (not recorded which). CDR3 DNA: TGTGCCACCAGCTACTCCTATTGGGAAGGAGGTGAAGCTTTCTTT. Its translation: CATSYSYWEGGEAFF.